Each of the 30 T cell receptor beta chains below was sequenced from the same sample in a study of CD8 T cells in ankylosing spondylitis. TCRdb analysed the 5' RACE reads with MiXCR anew, one entry per CDR3 protein. The data hold around 130,000 distinct CDR3 sequences, with around 15% observed a single time. The specimen sequenced was blood, either unsorted or a sorted T cell fraction (not recorded which). These receptor sequences come from a female donor with ankylosing spondylitis or in good health (not recorded which).

Comment on this clonotype: With a much larger clone just one base away, this may be a read error. The chain is built from TRBV12-3 or TRBV12-4 and TRBJ2-1; D might be TRBD2 (5 bases). This CDR3 contains 17 residues. CDR3 coding DNA: TGTGCCAGCAGTTTCTCCCCTCGTGGGAGCTCCTTCAATGAGCAGTTCTTC. This encodes CASSFSPRGSSFNEQFF.

The gene calls are TRBV12-3 or TRBV12-4 and TRBJ2-3; 10 positions agree with TRBD2. V lost 4 bases to trimming and J lost 2 bases; unmatched junction nucleotides: 6. CDR3 size: 16 residues. CDR3 coding DNA: TGTGCCAGCAGTTCCCAACTAGCGGGAAACACAGATACGCAGTATTTT. This codes for CASSSQLAGNTDTQYF.

This clonotype was counted only a few times. The chain combines TRBV25-1 with TRBJ2-2; D might be TRBD1 (6 bases). CDR1 and CDR2 from the germline V gene are MGHDK and SYGVNS. The CDR3 totals 15 residues. Between the trimmed V and J ends, which lost 2 bases and 6 bases, there was a span of 13 bases. The CDR3 loop reads CASSEQGMDPGELFF. CDR3 nucleotides: TGTGCCAGCAGTGAACAGGGGATGGACCCCGGGGAGCTGTTTTTT. Together with reference TRBV25-1 and TRBJ2-2, the CDR3 gives the full variable domain: EADIYQTPRYLVIGTGKKITLECSQTMGHDKMYWYQQDPGMELHLIHYSYGVNSTEKGDLSSESTVSRIRTEHFPLTLESARPSHTSQYLCASSEQGMDPGELFFGEGSRLTVL.

The chain carries TRBV9 and TRBJ1-2; tentatively, D is TRBD1 (5 bases). V was pared by 3 bases and J by 4 bases, with 10 bases between. The CDR3 has 13 residues. CDR1 and CDR2 (germline): SGDLS, YYNGEE. This chain's CDR3 is CASSAGQVYGYTF. In DNA form, the CDR3 reads TGTGCCAGCAGCGCCGGACAAGTCTATGGCTACACCTTC.

This clonotype was observed a few times. This chain joins TRBV11-2 and TRBJ2-7; D might be TRBD2 (5 bases). The CDR3 runs 11 residues. Per the germline V gene, CDR1 is SGHAT and CDR2 is FQNNGV. The V and J ends lost 5 bases and 3 bases respectively, with 5 bases between them. The CDR3 reads CASSDYYEQYF. CDR3 DNA sequence: TGTGCCAGCAGCGACTACTACGAGCAGTACTTC.

This sequence joins TRBV20-1 and TRBJ2-2; 9 bases are a match to TRBD2. CDR3 length equals 16 residues. J was trimmed by 5 bases and V by 0 bases; bases with no gene match: 7. CDR1 is DFQATT, CDR2 SNEGSKA, per germline (reference sequence). The CDR3 DNA sequence: TGCAGTGCTAGAGACGCGGGAGGGTCTCTTACCGGGGAGCTGTTTTTT. Encoded protein: CSARDAGGSLTGELFF.

The gene calls are TRBV20-1 and TRBJ2-1, with 14 bases that match TRBD2. Germline-derived CDR1 and CDR2 are DFQATT and SNEGSKA (reference sequence). The CDR3 runs 18 residues. V lost 5 bases to trimming and J lost 4 bases; unmatched junction nucleotides: 13. CDR3 residues: CSAPQTSGRAGGYNEQFF. The CDR3 nucleotides are TGCAGTGCTCCCCAGACTAGCGGGAGGGCTGGTGGGTACAATGAGCAGTTCTTC.

Ten or more counts support this clonotype. The chain joins TRBV29-1 to TRBJ1-2, with unresolved D. CDR3 length: 14 amino acids. In germline, CDR1 is SQVTM, CDR2 ANQGSEA. Trimming shortened V by 5 bases and J by 1 base, and 14 bases separated the two germline ends. Here the CDR3 DNA reads TGCAGCGTTCCCACGGGAGACCTTAACTATGGCTACACCTTC. Amino acids: CSVPTGDLNYGYTF.

This clonotype was seen only a few times. V usage is TRBV5-1 and J usage is TRBJ2-7; 11 bases fit TRBD2. J lost 6 bases, V lost 4 bases, and 9 bases had no gene match. Per germline, CDR1 SGHRS and CDR2 YFSETQ. CDR3 length equals 15 residues. CDR3 protein: CASSLIAGGPLEQYF. The DNA of the CDR3 is TGCGCCAGCAGCCTAATAGCGGGAGGGCCCCTCGAGCAGTACTTC.

This clonotype was seen at least ten times. The chain is built from TRBV5-1 and TRBJ2-1, with 15 bases that match TRBD2. The CDR3 totals 18 residues. The ends lost 0 bases at V and 6 bases at J; junction bases unmatched: 7. Germline V gives CDR1 SGHRS, CDR2 YFSETQ. CDR3 nucleotides: TGCGCCAGCAGCTTGGGAGGACTAGCGGGAGGGGCGCGCAATGAGCAGTTCTTC. Its translation is CASSLGGLAGGARNEQFF.

J is TRBJ1-5 and V is TRBV20-1; possibly TRBD1 for D (5 bases). This CDR3 comprises 13 residues. V lost 7 bases, J lost 2 bases, and 12 bases lay in between. Germline CDR1 is DFQATT and CDR2 is SNEGSKA (reference sequence). The CDR3 region is CSVRAGGNQPQHF. For the CDR3, the DNA is TGCAGTGTTAGGGCGGGGGGCAATCAGCCCCAGCATTTT.

Many counts were recorded for this clonotype. The chain links TRBV12-3 or TRBV12-4 to TRBJ1-1; D gene ambiguous. The CDR3 consists of 12 residues. V was trimmed by 1 base and J by 6 bases, leaving 6 bases between them. CDR3 loop: CASSLEGAEAFF. In DNA, the CDR3 is TGTGCCAGCAGTTTAGAGGGCGCTGAAGCTTTCTTT.

This clonotype came up many times. The rearrangement joins TRBV5-1 to TRBJ2-2; 9 bases fit TRBD1. The CDR3 runs 17 residues. The trim removed 2 bases at V and 7 bases at J, leaving 12 bases unmatched. The V gene's germline CDR1 is SGHRS and CDR2 YFSETQ. CDR3 bases: TGCGCCAGCAGCTTCGGAGGACCGGGACAGGGTATCGGGGAGCTGTTTTTT. It is translated as CASSFGGPGQGIGELFF.

This clonotype came up many times. V is TRBV7-9 and J is TRBJ2-5; no clear D. V was cut by 1 base and J by 2 bases, with 8 bases left in between. Germline CDR1 and CDR2: SEHNR and FQNEAQ (reference sequence). This CDR3 has 14 amino acids. The DNA of the CDR3 is TGTGCCAGCAGCTTAGGGGCGGTACAAGAGACCCAGTACTTC. Translation: CASSLGAVQETQYF.

The sample holds many counts of this clonotype. This chain uses TRBV18 with TRBJ2-5, with TRBD1 as a possible D gene (6 bases). Germline values: CDR1 KGHSH, CDR2 LQKENI. The length of the CDR3 is 13 residues. V dropped 1 base and J dropped 3 bases, with 6 bases sitting between them. The CDR3, as DNA: TGTGCCAGCTCACCACAGGGGGAAGAGACCCAGTACTTC. It encodes CASSPQGEETQYF.

This clonotype was detected ten times or more. V gene TRBV20-1 combines with J gene TRBJ1-4, with 7 bases identical to TRBD1. Germline values: CDR1 DFQATT, CDR2 SNEGSKA (reference sequence). After removal of 3 bases from V and 5 bases from J, the junction contained 3 bases not matched to a gene. This CDR3 contains 13 residues. The CDR3 DNA sequence: TGCAGTGCTAGGACAGGGAGGAATGAAAAACTGTTTTTT. Encoded protein: CSARTGRNEKLFF.

This clonotype has a handful of counts. The gene calls are TRBV20-1 and TRBJ1-5; D ambiguous. The CDR3 length is 14 residues. V was trimmed by 3 bases and J by 3 bases, leaving 12 bases between them. In germline, CDR1 is DFQATT, CDR2 SNEGSKA (reference sequence). CDR3: CSASKTGNNQPQHF. As DNA, the CDR3 is TGCAGTGCTAGTAAGACGGGCAACAATCAGCCCCAGCATTTT.

The rearrangement uses TRBV30 and TRBJ2-2; D ambiguous. The germline CDR1 and CDR2 sequences are GTSNPN and SVGIG (reference sequence). CDR3 length equals 14 residues. V lost 0 bases to trimming and J lost 8 bases, with 13 bases between them. The CDR3 protein is CAWSVLVGSGELFF. The CDR3, as DNA: TGTGCCTGGAGTGTACTTGTAGGCTCGGGGGAGCTGTTTTTT.

The rearrangement uses TRBV6-5 and TRBJ2-7; possible D gene TRBD2, 6 bases. Germline-derived CDR1 and CDR2 are MNHEY and SVGAGI. This CDR3 contains 17 residues. Trimming removed 0 bases at V and 6 bases at J, with 21 bases between. The CDR3 spells CASSYSVRGGIVGEQYF. The CDR3 coding sequence is TGTGCCAGCAGTTACTCGGTCCGGGGCGGGATAGTGGGCGAGCAGTACTTC.

The chain joins TRBV3-1 to TRBJ1-6, with D hard to call. Germline loops: CDR1 LGHDT, CDR2 YNNKEL (reference sequence). This CDR3 is 15 amino acids long. Trimming stripped 4 bases from V and 9 bases from J, with 16 bases between. The CDR3 protein is CASSPMGIGSSPLHF. In nucleotides, the CDR3 is TGTGCCAGCAGCCCGATGGGGATAGGCAGTTCACCCCTCCACTTT.

In this sample, this clonotype turned up many times. V usage is TRBV24-1 and J usage is TRBJ2-1; D is unclear. The CDR3 sequence is 13 residues long. Trimming took off 3 bases at V and 5 bases at J, with 7 bases between the two ends. In germline, CDR1 is KGHDR, CDR2 SFDVKD. The CDR3 loop reads CATSDLWNNEQFF. DNA of the CDR3: TGTGCCACCAGTGATCTCTGGAACAATGAGCAGTTCTTC.

This chain uses TRBV13 with TRBJ2-1; 13 bases match TRBD2. Germline V gene sequence: CDR1 PRHDT, CDR2 FYEKMQ (reference sequence). CDR3 length: 19 residues. J gave up 1 base and V 5 bases, and 11 bases lay outside the gene matches. In DNA, the CDR3 is TGTGCCAGCAGCAATTATCGGACTAGCGGGAGTAGGTCCTACAATGAGCAGTTCTTC. Residues: CASSNYRTSGSRSYNEQFF. Looking up the rest from reference TRBV13 and TRBJ2-1 gives the full variable domain: AAGVIQSPRHLIKEKRETATLKCYPIPRHDTVYWYQQGPGQDPQFLISFYEKMQSDKGSIPDRFSAQQFSDYHSELNMSSLELGDSALYFCASSNYRTSGSRSYNEQFFGPGTRLTVL.

Regarding this clonotype: One end of the junction is discordant with germline, which a read error may explain. V gene TRBV20-1 combines with J gene TRBJ2-3, with 11 bases that match TRBD2. This CDR3 comprises 17 residues. Germline CDR1 DFQATT, CDR2 SNEGSKA (reference sequence). CDR3 region: CCAIKGSSGGFTDTQYF. CDR3 bases: TGCTGTGCCATCAAGGGGTCTAGCGGGGGGTTCACAGATACGCAGTATTTT.

The rearrangement uses TRBV7-9 and TRBJ2-3, with 10 bases lining up with TRBD2. Trimming took 3 bases from V and 3 from J; bases not matched to a gene: 3. Germline CDR1 and CDR2: SEHNR and FQNEAQ (reference sequence). CDR3 size: 15 residues. The CDR3 coding sequence is TGTGCCAGCAGCTTCGGTAGCGGGAGGACAGATACGCAGTATTTT. This sequence encodes CASSFGSGRTDTQYF.

In this sample, this clonotype turned up a few times. The chain has TRBV5-1 and TRBJ2-2; D may be TRBD1 (6 bases). V was trimmed by 4 bases and J by 6 bases, leaving 22 bases between them. This CDR3 contains 17 residues. Germline loops: CDR1 SGHRS, CDR2 YFSETQ. CDR3 loop: CASSPRFGRGVPGELFF. DNA of the CDR3: TGCGCCAGCAGCCCCCGTTTTGGCAGGGGTGTACCCGGGGAGCTGTTTTTT.

The rearrangement links TRBV7-9 to TRBJ1-4; the D gene is possibly TRBD1 (6 bases). The V gene lost 5 bases and the J gene lost 7 bases, with 8 bases spanning the gap. CDR1 SEHNR and CDR2 FQNEAQ come from the germline V gene (reference sequence). This CDR3 is built from 12 residues. The DNA for the CDR3 is TGTGCCAGCAGCAGCAGGGGTGAAAAACTGTTTTTT. Its translation is CASSSRGEKLFF.

This clonotype appeared many times. V usage is TRBV9 and J usage is TRBJ2-1; 7 nucleotides agree with TRBD2. The germline V gene encodes CDR1 SGDLS and CDR2 YYNGEE. The CDR3 extends over 17 amino acids. The trim removed 1 base at V and 3 bases at J, leaving 10 bases unmatched. DNA for the CDR3: TGTGCCAGCAGCGTATACGGCGCGGGGGTGAACTACAATGAGCAGTTCTTC. Protein product: CASSVYGAGVNYNEQFF.

Note on this clonotype: Here the CDR3 omits its conserved ending phenylalanine or tryptophan, so a read error is the likely source. The limits of the CDR3 on the DNA are not certain, so only TCRdb's listed CDR3 is given. The V gene is TRBV6-5, the J gene TRBJ2-7; the tabulated D call, TRBD2, remains unverified against the DNA. With termini counted, the CDR3 has 13 amino acids. Germline V gene lookup returns CDR1 MNHEY and CDR2 SVGAGI. CDR3 in amino acids: CASSSPSGGRRYL.

This clonotype has more than one count but fewer than ten. This chain connects TRBV12-3 or TRBV12-4 to TRBJ1-2, with D maybe TRBD1 (5 bases). CDR3 size: 16 residues. V was cut by 3 bases and J by 4 bases, with 18 bases left in between. The CDR3 reads CASSLGRESFIYGYTF. CDR3 in DNA: TGTGCCAGCAGTTTGGGCAGGGAGTCGTTTATCTATGGCTACACCTTC.

As concerns this clonotype: The CDR3 does not close with the conserved phenylalanine or tryptophan, likely indicating a read error. This chain uses TRBV5-1 with TRBJ1-2; D is uncertain. CDR1 is SGHRS, CDR2 YFSETQ, per germline. The V and J ends lost 9 bases and 0 bases respectively, with 15 bases between them. The CDR3 extends over 14 amino acids. This CDR3 is CATRPGEANYGYTL. The DNA for the CDR3 is TGCGCCACCCGCCCAGGTGAAGCTAACTATGGCTACACCCTC.